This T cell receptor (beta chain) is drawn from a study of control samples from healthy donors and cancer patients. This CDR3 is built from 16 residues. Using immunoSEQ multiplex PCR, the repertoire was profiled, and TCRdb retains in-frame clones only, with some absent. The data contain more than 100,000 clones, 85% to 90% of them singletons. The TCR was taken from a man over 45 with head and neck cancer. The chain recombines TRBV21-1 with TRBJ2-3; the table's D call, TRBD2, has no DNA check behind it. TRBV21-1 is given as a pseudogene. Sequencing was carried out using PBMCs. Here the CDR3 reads CASSTGGRERTDTQYF. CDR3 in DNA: TGTGCCAGCAGCACCGGAGGAAGGGAGCGGACAGATACGCAGTATTTT.